A single T cell receptor beta chain is shown here with its context. The record originates from a study of blood T cell repertoires in COVID-19. The CDR3 length is 14 residues. Trimming stripped 8 bases from V and 3 bases from J, with 14 bases between. Per the germline V gene, CDR1 is MNHEY and CDR2 is SMNVEV (reference sequence). Original data processing: Estimates of nucleated cell counts were drawn from the amplification of reference gene primers. Sequencing was performed with immunoSEQ multiplex PCR; in TCRdb, only in-frame clones are kept and a portion is missing. The DNA was the basis for D and trimming; V, J and clone size are from that table. The sample holds 100,000 or so clones, approximately 80% seen once.

Material: peripheral blood. The TCR originated in a man between 60 and 70 years old with active or convalescent COVID-19. V gene TRBV27 combines with J gene TRBJ2-1; a possible D gene is TRBD2 (6 bases). CDR3 in DNA: TGTGCCAGCGGTCCCGGGACTCACTACAATGAGCAGTTCTTC. Translation: CASGPGTHYNEQFF.